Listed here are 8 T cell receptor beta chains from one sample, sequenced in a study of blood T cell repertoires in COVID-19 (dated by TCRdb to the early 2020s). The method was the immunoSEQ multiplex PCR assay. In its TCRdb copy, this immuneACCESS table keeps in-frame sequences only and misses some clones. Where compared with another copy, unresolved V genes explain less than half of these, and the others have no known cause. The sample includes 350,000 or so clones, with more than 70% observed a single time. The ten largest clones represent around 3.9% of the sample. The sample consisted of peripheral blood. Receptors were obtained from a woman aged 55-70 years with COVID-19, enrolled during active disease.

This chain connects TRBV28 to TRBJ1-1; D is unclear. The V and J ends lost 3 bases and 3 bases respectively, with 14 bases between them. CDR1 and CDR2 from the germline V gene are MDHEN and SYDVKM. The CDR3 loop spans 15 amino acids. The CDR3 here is CASSFLRTYDTEAFF. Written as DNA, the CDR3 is TGTGCCAGCAGTTTTCTCCGTACATACGACACTGAAGCTTTCTTT.

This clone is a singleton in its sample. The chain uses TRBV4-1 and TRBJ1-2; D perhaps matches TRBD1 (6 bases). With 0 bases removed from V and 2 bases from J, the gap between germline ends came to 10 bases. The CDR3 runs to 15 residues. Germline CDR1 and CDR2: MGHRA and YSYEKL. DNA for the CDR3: TGCGCCAGCAGCCAAGATCAGGGGCCAAACTATGGCTACACCTTC. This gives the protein CASSQDQGPNYGYTF.

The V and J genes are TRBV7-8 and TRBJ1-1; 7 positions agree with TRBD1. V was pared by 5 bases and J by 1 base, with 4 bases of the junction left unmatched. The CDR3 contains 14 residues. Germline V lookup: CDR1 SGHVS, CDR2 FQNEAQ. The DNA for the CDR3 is TGTGCCAGCAGCCCCGGGACAGAGAACACTGAAGCTTTCTTT. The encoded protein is CASSPGTENTEAFF.

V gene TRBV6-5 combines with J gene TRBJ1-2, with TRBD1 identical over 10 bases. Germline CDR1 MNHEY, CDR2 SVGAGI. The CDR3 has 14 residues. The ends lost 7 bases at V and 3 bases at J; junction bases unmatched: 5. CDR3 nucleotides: TGTGCCAGCAAATCGACAGGGGGCGACTATGGCTACACCTTC. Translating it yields CASKSTGGDYGYTF.

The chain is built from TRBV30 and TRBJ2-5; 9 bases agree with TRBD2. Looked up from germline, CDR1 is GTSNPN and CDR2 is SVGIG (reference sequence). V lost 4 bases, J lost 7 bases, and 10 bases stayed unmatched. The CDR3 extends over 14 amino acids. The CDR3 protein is CAWTGTSSYATQYF. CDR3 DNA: TGTGCCTGGACCGGGACTAGCTCGTATGCGACCCAGTACTTC.

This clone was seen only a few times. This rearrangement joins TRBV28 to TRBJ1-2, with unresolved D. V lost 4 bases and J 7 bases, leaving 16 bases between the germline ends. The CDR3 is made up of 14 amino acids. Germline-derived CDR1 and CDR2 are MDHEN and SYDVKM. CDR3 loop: CASSSPGGWAGYTF. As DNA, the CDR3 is TGTGCCAGCAGTTCCCCGGGAGGCTGGGCTGGCTACACCTTC.

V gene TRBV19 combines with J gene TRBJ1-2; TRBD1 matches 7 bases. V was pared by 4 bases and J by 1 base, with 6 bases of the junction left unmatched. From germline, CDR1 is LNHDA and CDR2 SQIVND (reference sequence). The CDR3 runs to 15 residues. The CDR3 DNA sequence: TGTGCCAGTAGTACCCAAGCAGGGGGTAACTATGGCTACACCTTC. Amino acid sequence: CASSTQAGGNYGYTF.

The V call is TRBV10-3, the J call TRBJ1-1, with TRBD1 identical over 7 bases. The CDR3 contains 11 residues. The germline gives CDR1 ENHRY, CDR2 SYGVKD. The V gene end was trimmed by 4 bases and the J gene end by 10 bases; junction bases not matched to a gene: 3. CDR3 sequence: CAISGAGGAFF. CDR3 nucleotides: TGTGCCATCAGTGGGGCAGGGGGAGCTTTCTTT.